This T cell receptor beta chain was found in a study of OX40 agonist ivuxolimab in advanced cancers. The overall study: While on treatment, patients had intravenous ivuxolimab at 0.01 to 10 mg/kg every 2 weeks.

Method: immunoSEQ multiplex PCR; TCRdb's copy keeps in-frame clones and lacks some. The sample shows under 70,000 clones, about 89% of them seen only once. The germline CDR1 and CDR2 sequences are MDHEN and SYDVKM. This CDR3 has 15 residues. V dropped 4 bases and J dropped 0; count of bases not matched to a gene: 5. Researchers took blood at baseline, on cycle 4 day 1, and on cycle 7 day 1. This clone appeared once. This TCR came from an adult with an advanced solid tumor such as melanoma, head and neck, liver or kidney cancer. V gene TRBV28 combines with J gene TRBJ2-7; TRBD2 aligns across 8 bases. Sequenced material: CD4+ or CD8+ T cells sorted from blood, taken in a trial of the OX40 agonist ivuxolimab. As DNA, the CDR3 is TGTGCCAGCAGTTCGGGAGGGCAGAACTCCTACGAGCAGTACTTC. Translated: CASSSGGQNSYEQYF. Supplemented by reference TRBV28 and TRBJ2-7, the full variable domain reads DVKVTQSSRYLVKRTGEKVFLECVQDMDHENMFWYRQDPGLGLRLIYFSYDVKMKEKGDIPEGYSVSREKKERFSLILESASTNQTSMYLCASSSGGQNSYEQYFGPGTRLTVT.